This T cell receptor beta chain was recorded in a study of spatial heterogeneity in lung cancer. Study results and limitations: Tumoral mutation counts were tracked by counts of expanded intratumoral alpha and beta TCRs.

Specified time point: sample taken at primary tumor resection. This clonotype qualifies as medium-sized. The target antigen is unknown. MiXCR, applied by TCRdb to the 5' RACE reads, yields one record per CDR3 protein. Of over 3,000 distinct CDR3 sequences listed, approximately 7.6% were seen once; the top ten hold 9.5% to 12%. Germline loops: CDR1 MNHEY, CDR2 SVGEGT. The germline V and J ends were trimmed by 2 bases and 0 bases, with 5 bases remaining between them. CDR3 size: 14 residues. The clonotype was recovered from a male donor with early-stage non-small cell lung cancer. The chain couples TRBV6-2 or TRBV6-3 to TRBJ1-5; D unresolved. The source was lung tumor tissue, collected at surgery. CDR3 sequence: CASSYMNSNQPQHF. The CDR3 region has the DNA TGTGCCAGCAGTTACATGAATAGCAATCAGCCCCAGCATTTT.